The 5 T cell receptor beta chains reported below all come from one sample, sequenced in a study of shared clonotypes between healthy human individuals. Assay used: immunoSEQ multiplex PCR; TCRdb lists only in-frame clones, some missing. The table includes about 2 million clones, about 95% detected once. Terminally differentiated effector memory CD45RA+ cells were excluded by CCR7 positive selection of CD45RO-negative cells. Sequencing was done on a sample of naive CD8+ T cells sorted from blood. All receptors derive from a man between 18 and 29 years old in good health.

The CDR3 bases are TGTGCCAGCTCACCCAACTTTGGGCCGGTCACTGAAGCTTTCTTT. It is translated as CASSPNFGPVTEAFF. J is TRBJ1-1 and V is TRBV18, with D unclear. V gave up 3 bases and J gave up 4 bases, with 15 bases separating them. This CDR3 is 15 amino acids long. In germline, CDR1 is KGHSH, CDR2 LQKENI.

The rearrangement joins TRBV28 to TRBJ2-5, with TRBD2 identical over 9 bases. V shed 6 bases and J 4 bases; nucleotides not matched to a gene: 12. This CDR3 is built from 16 residues. Germline V gene sequence: CDR1 MDHEN, CDR2 SYDVKM. CDR3 sequence (DNA): TGTGCCAGCAGCTATTACCCTCGCGGGGGGGGAGAGACCCAGTACTTC. This sequence encodes CASSYYPRGGGETQYF.

The CDR3 coding sequence is TGTGCCAGCAAGGAGATTGGGACAGACGAGCAGTACTTC. As protein: CASKEIGTDEQYF. The chain is built from TRBV27 and TRBJ2-7, with TRBD1 matching 7 bases. CDR1 is MNHEY and CDR2 is SMNVEV in the germline V gene (reference sequence). The CDR3 totals 13 residues. The V and J ends lost 7 bases and 5 bases, in that order; junction bases with no gene match: 8.

This chain connects TRBV30 to TRBJ1-2; 7 bases match TRBD1. After removal of 2 bases from V and 8 bases from J, the junction contained 17 bases not matched to a gene. CDR1 GTSNPN and CDR2 SVGIG come from the germline V gene (reference sequence). The CDR3 covers 16 residues. The CDR3 DNA reads as TGTGCCTGGAGTATGGACAGGCGATTCTATCTAGAAGGCTACACCTTC. This gives the protein CAWSMDRRFYLEGYTF. The variable domain in full, completed from reference TRBV30 and TRBJ1-2, reads SQTIHQWPATLVQPVGSPLSLECTVEGTSNPNLYWYRQAAGRGLQLLFYSVGIGQISSEVPQNLSASRPQDRQFILSSKKLLLSDSGFYLCAWSMDRRFYLEGYTFGSGTRLTVV.

The chain has TRBV4-3 and TRBJ1-5; D is unclear. CDR3 length equals 17 residues. V was pared by 1 base and J by 4 bases, with 17 bases between. Germline-derived CDR1 and CDR2 are LGHNA and YSLEER. The chain's CDR3 is CASSQGTRGGPNQPQHF. The CDR3 coding sequence is TGCGCCAGCAGCCAAGGCACTCGGGGAGGCCCGAATCAGCCCCAGCATTTT.